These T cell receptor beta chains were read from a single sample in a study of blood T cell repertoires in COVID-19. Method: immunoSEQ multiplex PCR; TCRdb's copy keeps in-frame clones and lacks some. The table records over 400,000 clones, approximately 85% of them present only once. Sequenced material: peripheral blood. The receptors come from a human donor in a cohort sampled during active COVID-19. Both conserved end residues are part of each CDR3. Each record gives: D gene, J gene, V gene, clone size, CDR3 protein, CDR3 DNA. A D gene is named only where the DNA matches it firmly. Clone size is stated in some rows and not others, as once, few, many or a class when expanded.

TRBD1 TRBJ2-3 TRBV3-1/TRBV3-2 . CASSHTRGPDTQYF TGTGCCAGCAGCCACACTAGGGGGCCAGATACGCAGTATTTT
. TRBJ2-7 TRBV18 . CASSPREASAFEQYF TGTGCCAGCTCACCGAGGGAGGCCTCCGCGTTCGAGCAGTACTTC
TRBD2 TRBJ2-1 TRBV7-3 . CASSSRNGTSGREQFF TGTGCCAGCAGCTCCCGGAACGGGACTAGCGGCCGTGAGCAGTTCTTC
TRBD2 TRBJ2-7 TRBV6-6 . CAAVNPAGSYEQYF TGTGCCGCAGTAAACCCAGCGGGATCTTACGAGCAGTACTTC
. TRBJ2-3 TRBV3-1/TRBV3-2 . CASSPSTGSYSSTDTQYF TGTGCCAGCAGCCCGTCGACAGGATCCTACTCTAGCACAGATACGCAGTATTTT
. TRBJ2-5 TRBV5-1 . CASSLVVGGQETQYF TGCGCCAGCAGCTTGGTTGTGGGGGGCCAAGAGACCCAGTACTTC
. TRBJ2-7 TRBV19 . CASSGQFPYEQYF TGTGCCAGTTCTGGACAGTTTCCCTACGAGCAGTACTTC
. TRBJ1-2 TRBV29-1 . CSVDPTYGYTF TGCAGCGTTGACCCTACCTATGGCTACACCTTC
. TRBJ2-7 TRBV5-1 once CASSSQGGQYEQYF TGCGCCAGCAGCTCGCAGGGGGGCCAATACGAGCAGTACTTC
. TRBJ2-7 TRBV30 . CASQSTYEQYF TGTGCCTCCCAGTCCACCTACGAGCAGTACTTC
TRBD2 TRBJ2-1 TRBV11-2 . CASSLFGGSRYNEQFF TGTGCCAGCAGCTTATTTGGCGGGAGTCGGTACAATGAGCAGTTCTTC
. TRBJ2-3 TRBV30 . CAWSQDITSSTDTQYF TGTGCCTGGAGCCAAGACATCACCTCTAGCACAGATACGCAGTATTTT
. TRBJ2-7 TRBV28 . CASTPTSYEQYF TGTGCCAGCACTCCTACGTCCTACGAGCAGTACTTC
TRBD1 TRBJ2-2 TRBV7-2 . CASSSQGLTGELFF TGTGCCAGCAGCTCACAGGGGCTCACCGGGGAGCTGTTTTTT
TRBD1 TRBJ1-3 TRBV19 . CASSLDETGAGNTIYF TGTGCCAGTAGTCTGGACGAAACAGGGGCTGGAAACACCATATATTTT
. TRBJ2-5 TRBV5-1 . CASTLRGTYQETQYF TGCGCCAGCACCCTGAGAGGAACGTACCAAGAGACCCAGTACTTC
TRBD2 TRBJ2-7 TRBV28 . CASSLTSVLAYEQYF TGTGCCAGCAGCCTGACTAGCGTCCTCGCCTACGAGCAGTACTTC
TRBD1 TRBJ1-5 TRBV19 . CASSIPGQGPQPQHF TGTGCCAGTAGTATCCCCGGACAGGGACCCCAGCCCCAGCATTTT
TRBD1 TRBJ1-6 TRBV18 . CASSPRQGAPVNSPLHF TGTGCCAGCTCGCCTCGACAGGGGGCGCCGGTTAATTCACCCCTCCACTTT
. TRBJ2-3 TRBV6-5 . CATTMGLRTDTQYF TGTGCCACCACAATGGGGCTACGCACAGATACGCAGTATTTT
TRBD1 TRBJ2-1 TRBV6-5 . CASRRGQGRFF TGTGCCAGCAGACGGGGACAGGGGAGGTTCTTC
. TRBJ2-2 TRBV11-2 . CASSLQGPSNTGELFF TGTGCCAGCAGCTTACAGGGGCCGTCGAACACCGGGGAGCTGTTTTTT
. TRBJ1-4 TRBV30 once CALTGEKLFF TGTGCCTTGACGGGGGAAAAACTGTTTTTT
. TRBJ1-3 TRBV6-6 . CASSGHSGNTIYF TGTGCCAGCAGCGGACACTCTGGAAACACCATATATTTT
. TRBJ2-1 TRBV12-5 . CASGLGTTYNEQFF TGTGCTAGTGGTTTGGGGACTACCTACAATGAGCAGTTCTTC
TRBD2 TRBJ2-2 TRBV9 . CASSTRLAGLTGELFF TGTGCCAGCAGCACGAGACTAGCGGGACTCACCGGGGAGCTGTTTTTT
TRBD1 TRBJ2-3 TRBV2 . CASSGGQGPTDTQYF TGTGCCAGCAGCGGGGGACAGGGTCCCACAGATACGCAGTATTTT
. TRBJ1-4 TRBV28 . CASRRGGDEKLFF TGTGCCAGCAGGAGGGGAGGGGATGAAAAACTGTTTTTT
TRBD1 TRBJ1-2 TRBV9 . CASSVGDSWAYGYTF TGTGCCAGCAGCGTAGGGGACAGTTGGGCGTATGGCTACACCTTC
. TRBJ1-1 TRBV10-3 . CAISEGPNREGTEAFF TGTGCCATCAGTGAGGGACCAAACAGGGAGGGCACTGAAGCTTTCTTT
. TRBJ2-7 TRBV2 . CASSLGEFYEQYF TGTGCCAGCAGTTTAGGAGAGTTCTACGAGCAGTACTTC
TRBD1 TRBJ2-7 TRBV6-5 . CASSYSTGLRHEQYF TGTGCCAGCAGTTACTCGACAGGGCTCCGCCACGAGCAGTACTTC
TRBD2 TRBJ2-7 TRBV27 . CASSLSGLAGAYEQYF TGTGCCAGCAGTTTATCAGGACTAGCGGGGGCCTACGAGCAGTACTTC